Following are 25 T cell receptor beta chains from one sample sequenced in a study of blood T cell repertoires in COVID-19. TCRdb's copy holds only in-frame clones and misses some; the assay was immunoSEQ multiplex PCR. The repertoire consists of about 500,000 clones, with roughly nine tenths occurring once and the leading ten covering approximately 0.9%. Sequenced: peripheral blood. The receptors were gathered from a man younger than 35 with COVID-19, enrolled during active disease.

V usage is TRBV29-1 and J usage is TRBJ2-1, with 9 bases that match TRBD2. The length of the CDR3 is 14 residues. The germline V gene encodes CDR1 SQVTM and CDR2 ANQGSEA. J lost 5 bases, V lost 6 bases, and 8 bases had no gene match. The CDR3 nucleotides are TGCAGCGTCCCGACGACTAGCGGAGACAATGAGCAGTTCTTC. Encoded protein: CSVPTTSGDNEQFF.

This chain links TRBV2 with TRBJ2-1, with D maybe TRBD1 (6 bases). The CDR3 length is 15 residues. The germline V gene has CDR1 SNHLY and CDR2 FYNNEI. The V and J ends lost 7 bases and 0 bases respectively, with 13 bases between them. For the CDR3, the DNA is TGTGCCAGCAACAGGGAACCTTCCTCCTACAATGAGCAGTTCTTC. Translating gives CASNREPSSYNEQFF.

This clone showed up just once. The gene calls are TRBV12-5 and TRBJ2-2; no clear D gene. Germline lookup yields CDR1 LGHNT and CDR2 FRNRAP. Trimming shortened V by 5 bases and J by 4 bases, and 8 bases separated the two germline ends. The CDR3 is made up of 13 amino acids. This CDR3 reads CASGPLGTGELFF. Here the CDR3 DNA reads TGTGCTAGTGGTCCCCTCGGCACCGGGGAGCTGTTTTTT.

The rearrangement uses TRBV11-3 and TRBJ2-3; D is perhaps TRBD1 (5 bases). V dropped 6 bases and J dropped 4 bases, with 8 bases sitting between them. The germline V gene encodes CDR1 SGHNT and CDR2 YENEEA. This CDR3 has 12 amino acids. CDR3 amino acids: CASSGQSDTQYF. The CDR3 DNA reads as TGTGCCAGCAGTGGACAATCAGATACGCAGTATTTT. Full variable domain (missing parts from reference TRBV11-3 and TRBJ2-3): EAGVVQSPRYKIIEKKQPVAFWCNPISGHNTLYWYLQNLGQGPELLIRYENEEAVDDSQLPKDRFSAERLKGVDSTLKIQPAELGDSAVYLCASSGQSDTQYFGPGTRLTVL.

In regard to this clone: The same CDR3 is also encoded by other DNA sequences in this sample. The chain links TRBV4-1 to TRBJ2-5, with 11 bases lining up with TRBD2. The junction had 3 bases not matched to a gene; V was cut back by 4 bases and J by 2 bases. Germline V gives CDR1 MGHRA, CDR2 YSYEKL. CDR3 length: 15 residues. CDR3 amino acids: CASSPGLADQETQYF. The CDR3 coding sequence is TGCGCCAGCAGCCCGGGACTAGCGGATCAAGAGACCCAGTACTTC.

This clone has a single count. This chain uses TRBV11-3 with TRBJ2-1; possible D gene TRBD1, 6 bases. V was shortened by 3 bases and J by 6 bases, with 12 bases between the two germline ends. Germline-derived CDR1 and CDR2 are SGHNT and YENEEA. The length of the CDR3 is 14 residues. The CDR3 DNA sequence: TGTGCCAGCAGCTTTGGGGGCTACGGCAATGAGCAGTTCTTC. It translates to CASSFGGYGNEQFF.

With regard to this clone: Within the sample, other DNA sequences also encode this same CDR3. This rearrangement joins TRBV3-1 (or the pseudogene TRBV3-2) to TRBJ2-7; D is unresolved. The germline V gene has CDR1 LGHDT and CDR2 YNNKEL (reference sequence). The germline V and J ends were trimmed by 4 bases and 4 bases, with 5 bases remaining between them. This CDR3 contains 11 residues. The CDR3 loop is CASSRAYEQYF. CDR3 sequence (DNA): TGTGCCAGCAGCCGGGCTTACGAGCAGTACTTC.

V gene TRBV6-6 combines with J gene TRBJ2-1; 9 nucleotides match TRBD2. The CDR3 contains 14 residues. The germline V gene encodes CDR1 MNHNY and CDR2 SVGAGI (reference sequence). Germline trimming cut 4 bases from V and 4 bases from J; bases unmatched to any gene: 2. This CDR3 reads CASSSSGVYNEQFF. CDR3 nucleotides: TGTGCCAGCAGTTCTAGCGGGGTTTACAATGAGCAGTTCTTC.

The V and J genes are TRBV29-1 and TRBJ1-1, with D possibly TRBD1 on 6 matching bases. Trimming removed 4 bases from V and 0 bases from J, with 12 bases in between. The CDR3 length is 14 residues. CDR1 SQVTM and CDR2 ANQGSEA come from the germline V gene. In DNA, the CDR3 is TGCAGCGTTGGGGCAGGGGACATGAACACTGAAGCTTTCTTT. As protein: CSVGAGDMNTEAFF.

The CDR3 nucleotides read TGCGCCAGCAGTGAAACAGGGACTAGGAGCGAGACCCAGTACTTC. Amino acid sequence: CASSETGTRSETQYF. The chain has TRBV10-1 and TRBJ2-5, with TRBD2 identical over 8 bases. The J segment lost 5 bases and the V segment lost 3 bases, leaving 8 bases of the junction unmatched. Germline CDR1 WNHNN, CDR2 SYGVQD (reference sequence). CDR3 size: 15 residues.

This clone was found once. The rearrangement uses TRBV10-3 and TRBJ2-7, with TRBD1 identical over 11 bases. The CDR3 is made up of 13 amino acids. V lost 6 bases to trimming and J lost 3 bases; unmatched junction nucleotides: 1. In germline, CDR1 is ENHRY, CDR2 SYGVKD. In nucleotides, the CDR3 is TGTGCCATCAGGGGACAGGGGGTCTACGAGCAGTACTTC. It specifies CAIRGQGVYEQYF.

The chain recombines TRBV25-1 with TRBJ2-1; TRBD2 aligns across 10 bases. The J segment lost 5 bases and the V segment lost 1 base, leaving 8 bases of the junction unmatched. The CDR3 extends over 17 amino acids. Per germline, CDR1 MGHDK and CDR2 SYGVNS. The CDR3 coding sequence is TGTGCCAGCAGTGAATGGGAGGGGACTAGCGCAAACAATGAGCAGTTCTTC. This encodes CASSEWEGTSANNEQFF.

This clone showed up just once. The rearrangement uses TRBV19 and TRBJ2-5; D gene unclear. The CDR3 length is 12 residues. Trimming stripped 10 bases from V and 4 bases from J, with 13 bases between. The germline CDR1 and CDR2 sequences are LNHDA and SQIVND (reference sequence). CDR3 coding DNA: TGTGCCACCACTCCCGGTGGAGAGACCCAGTACTTC. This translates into CATTPGGETQYF.

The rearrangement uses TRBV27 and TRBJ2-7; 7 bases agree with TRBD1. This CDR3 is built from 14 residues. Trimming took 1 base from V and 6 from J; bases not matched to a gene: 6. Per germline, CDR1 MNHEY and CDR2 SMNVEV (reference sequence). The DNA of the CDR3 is TGTGCCAGCAGTTTATTACAGGGGTTCTCCGAGCAGTACTTC. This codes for CASSLLQGFSEQYF.

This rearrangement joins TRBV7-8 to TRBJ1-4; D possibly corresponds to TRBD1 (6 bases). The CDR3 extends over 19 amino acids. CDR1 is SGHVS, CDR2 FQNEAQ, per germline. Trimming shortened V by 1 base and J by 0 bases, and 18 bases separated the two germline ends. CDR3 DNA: TGTGCCAGCAGCTTAGGGCGCGACAGGCTTAGAACAACTAATGAAAAACTGTTTTTT. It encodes CASSLGRDRLRTTNEKLFF.

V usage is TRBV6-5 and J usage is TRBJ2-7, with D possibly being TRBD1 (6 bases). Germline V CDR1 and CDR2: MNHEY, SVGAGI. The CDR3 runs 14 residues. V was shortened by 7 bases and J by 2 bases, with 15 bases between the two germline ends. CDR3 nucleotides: TGTGCCAGCAAACCCGTGGGGGCCCCCTACGAGCAGTACTTC. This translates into CASKPVGAPYEQYF.

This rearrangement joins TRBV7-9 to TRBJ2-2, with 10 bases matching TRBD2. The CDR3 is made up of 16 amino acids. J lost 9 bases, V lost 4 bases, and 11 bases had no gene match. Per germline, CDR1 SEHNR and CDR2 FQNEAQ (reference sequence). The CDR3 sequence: CASSSDSGRAKRELFF. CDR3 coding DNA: TGTGCCAGCAGCTCGGACAGCGGGAGGGCGAAACGGGAGCTGTTTTTT. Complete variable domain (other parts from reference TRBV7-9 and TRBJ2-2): DTGVSQNPRHKITKRGQNVTFRCDPISEHNRLYWYRQTLGQGPEFLTYFQNEAQLEKSRLLSDRFSAERPKGSFSTLEIQRTEQGDSAMYLCASSSDSGRAKRELFFGEGSRLTVL.

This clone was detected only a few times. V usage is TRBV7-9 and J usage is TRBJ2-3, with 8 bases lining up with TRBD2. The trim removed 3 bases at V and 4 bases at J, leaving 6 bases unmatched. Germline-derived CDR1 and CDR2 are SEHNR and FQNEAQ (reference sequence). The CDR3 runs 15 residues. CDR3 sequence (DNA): TGTGCCAGCAGCTTGAGCGGGAGCGAGCCAGATACGCAGTATTTT. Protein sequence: CASSLSGSEPDTQYF.

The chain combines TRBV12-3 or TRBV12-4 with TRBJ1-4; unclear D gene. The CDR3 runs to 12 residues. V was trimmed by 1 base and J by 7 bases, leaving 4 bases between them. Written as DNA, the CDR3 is TGTGCCAGCAGTTTAGACGGTGAAAAACTGTTTTTT. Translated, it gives CASSLDGEKLFF.

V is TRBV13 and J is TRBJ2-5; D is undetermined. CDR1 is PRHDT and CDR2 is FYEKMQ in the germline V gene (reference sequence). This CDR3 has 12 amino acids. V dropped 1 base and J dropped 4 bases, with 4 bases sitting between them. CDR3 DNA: TGTGCCAGCAGCTTAGACAGAGAGACCCAGTACTTC. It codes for CASSLDRETQYF.

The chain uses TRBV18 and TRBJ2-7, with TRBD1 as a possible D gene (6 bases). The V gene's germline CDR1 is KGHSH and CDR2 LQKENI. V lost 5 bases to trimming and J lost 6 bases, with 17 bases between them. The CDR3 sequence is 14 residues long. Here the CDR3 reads CASSEIGTSGEQYF. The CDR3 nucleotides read TGTGCCAGCTCAGAGATCGGGACATCGGGCGAGCAGTACTTC.

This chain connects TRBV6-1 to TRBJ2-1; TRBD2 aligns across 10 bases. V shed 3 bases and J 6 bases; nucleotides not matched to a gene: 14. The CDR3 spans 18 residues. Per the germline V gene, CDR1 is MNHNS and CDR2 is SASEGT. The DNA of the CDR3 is TGTGCCAGCAGTGATAGGCTAGCGGGAGAGGCAAAGAGCAATGAGCAGTTCTTC. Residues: CASSDRLAGEAKSNEQFF.

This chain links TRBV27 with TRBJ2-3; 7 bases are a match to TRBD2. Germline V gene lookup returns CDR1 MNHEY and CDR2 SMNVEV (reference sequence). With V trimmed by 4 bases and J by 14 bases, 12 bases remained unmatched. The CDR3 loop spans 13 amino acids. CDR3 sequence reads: CASSSTLAMNPYF. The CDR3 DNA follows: TGTGCCAGCAGTTCTACACTAGCGATGAATCCGTATTTT.

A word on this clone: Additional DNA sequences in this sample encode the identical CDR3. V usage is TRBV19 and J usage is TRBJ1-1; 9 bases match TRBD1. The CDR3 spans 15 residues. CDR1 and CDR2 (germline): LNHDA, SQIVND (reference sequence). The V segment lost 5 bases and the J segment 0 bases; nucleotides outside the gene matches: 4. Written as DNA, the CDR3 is TGTGCCAGTAGTGCAGGGACAGGGCTGAACACTGAAGCTTTCTTT. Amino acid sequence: CASSAGTGLNTEAFF.

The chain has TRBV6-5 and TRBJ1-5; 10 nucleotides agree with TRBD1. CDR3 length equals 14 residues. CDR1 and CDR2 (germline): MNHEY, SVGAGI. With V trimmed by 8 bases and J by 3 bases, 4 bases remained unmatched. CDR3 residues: CASRTGGPNQPQHF. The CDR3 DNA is TGTGCCAGCCGGACAGGGGGTCCCAATCAGCCCCAGCATTTT.